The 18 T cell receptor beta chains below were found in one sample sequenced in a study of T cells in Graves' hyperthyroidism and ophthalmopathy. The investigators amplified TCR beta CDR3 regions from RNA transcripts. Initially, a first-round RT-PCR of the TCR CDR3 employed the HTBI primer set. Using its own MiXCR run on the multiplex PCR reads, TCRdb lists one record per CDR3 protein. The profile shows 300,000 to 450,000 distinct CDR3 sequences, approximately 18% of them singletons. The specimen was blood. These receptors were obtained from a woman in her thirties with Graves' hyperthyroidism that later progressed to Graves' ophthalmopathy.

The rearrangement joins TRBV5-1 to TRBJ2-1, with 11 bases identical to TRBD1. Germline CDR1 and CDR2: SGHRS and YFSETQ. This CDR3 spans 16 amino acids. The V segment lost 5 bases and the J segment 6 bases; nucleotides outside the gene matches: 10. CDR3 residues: CASRPGQGARSNEQFF. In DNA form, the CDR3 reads TGCGCCAGCAGGCCAGGACAGGGGGCAAGATCCAATGAGCAGTTCTTC.

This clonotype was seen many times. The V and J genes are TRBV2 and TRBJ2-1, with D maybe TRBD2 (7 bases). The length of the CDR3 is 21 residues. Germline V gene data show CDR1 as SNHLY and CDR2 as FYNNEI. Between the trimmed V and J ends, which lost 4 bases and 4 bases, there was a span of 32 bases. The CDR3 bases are TGTGCCAGCAGTGGGATAGGCGGGGGCCGACTTCACCAGGTCGATTACAATGAGCAGTTCTTC. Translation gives CASSGIGGGRLHQVDYNEQFF.

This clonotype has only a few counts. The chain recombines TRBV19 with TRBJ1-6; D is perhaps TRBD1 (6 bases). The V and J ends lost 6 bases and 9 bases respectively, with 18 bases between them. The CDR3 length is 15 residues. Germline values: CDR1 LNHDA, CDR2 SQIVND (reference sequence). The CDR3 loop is CASRPQGVARSPLHF. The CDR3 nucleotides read TGTGCCAGTAGGCCACAGGGTGTAGCTCGTTCACCCCTCCACTTT.

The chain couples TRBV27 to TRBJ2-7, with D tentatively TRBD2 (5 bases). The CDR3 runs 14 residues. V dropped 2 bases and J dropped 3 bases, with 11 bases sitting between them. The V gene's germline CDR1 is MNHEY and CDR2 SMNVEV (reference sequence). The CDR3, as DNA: TGTGCCAGCAGTTTAATCGGGGTGGACTACGAGCAGTACTTC. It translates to CASSLIGVDYEQYF.

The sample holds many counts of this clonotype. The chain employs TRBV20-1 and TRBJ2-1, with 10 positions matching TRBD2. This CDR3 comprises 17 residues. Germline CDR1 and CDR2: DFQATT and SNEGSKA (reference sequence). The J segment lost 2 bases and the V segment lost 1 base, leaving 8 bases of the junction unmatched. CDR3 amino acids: CSARGDWGLATYNEQFF. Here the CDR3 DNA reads TGCAGTGCTAGAGGGGATTGGGGACTAGCGACCTACAATGAGCAGTTCTTC.

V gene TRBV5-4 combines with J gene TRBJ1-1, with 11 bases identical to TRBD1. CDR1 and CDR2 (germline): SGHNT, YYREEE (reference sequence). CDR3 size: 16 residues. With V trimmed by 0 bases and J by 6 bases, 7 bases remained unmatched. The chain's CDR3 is CASSLARTGGEAEAFF. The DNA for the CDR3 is TGTGCCAGCAGCTTGGCCCGGACAGGGGGCGAGGCTGAAGCTTTCTTT.

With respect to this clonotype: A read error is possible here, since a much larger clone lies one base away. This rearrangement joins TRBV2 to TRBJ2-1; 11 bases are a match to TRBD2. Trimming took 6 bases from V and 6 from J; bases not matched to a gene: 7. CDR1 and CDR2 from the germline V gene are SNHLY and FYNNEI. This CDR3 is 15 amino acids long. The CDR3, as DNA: TGTGCCAGCAGGTTGGGTAGCGGGAGGGCCAATGAGCAGTTCTTC. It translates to CASRLGSGRANEQFF. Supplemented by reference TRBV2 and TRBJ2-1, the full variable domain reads EPEVTQTPSHQVTQMGQEVILRCVPISNHLYFYWYRQILGQKVEFLVSFYNNEISEKSEIFDDQFSVERPDGSNFTLKIRSTKLEDSAMYFCASRLGSGRANEQFFGPGTRLTVL.

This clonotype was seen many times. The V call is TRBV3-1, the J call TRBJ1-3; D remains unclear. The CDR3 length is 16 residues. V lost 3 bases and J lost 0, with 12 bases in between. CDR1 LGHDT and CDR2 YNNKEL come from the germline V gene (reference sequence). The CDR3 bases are TGTGCCAGCAGCCACTCCGGCAGGTCCTCTGGAAACACCATATATTTT. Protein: CASSHSGRSSGNTIYF.

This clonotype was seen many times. The CDR3 region is CASSLEPAGTGETQYF. CDR3 nucleotides: TGTGCCAGCAGCCTCGAACCCGCTGGGACTGGGGAGACCCAGTACTTC. The chain links TRBV5-5 to TRBJ2-5, with D perhaps matching TRBD2 (6 bases). CDR1 and CDR2 (germline): SGHKS, YYEKEE (reference sequence). V lost 4 bases and J 5 bases, leaving 21 bases between the germline ends. CDR3 size: 16 residues.

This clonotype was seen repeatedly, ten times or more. As DNA, the CDR3 is TGCAGCGTTGAAAGGCTCGCATCGGAAATCCATGAGCAGTTCTTC. Encoded protein: CSVERLASEIHEQFF. V is TRBV29-1 and J is TRBJ2-1; D is ambiguous. The CDR3 covers 15 residues. With 2 bases removed from V and 8 bases from J, the gap between germline ends came to 19 bases. Germline-derived CDR1 and CDR2 are SQVTM and ANQGSEA.

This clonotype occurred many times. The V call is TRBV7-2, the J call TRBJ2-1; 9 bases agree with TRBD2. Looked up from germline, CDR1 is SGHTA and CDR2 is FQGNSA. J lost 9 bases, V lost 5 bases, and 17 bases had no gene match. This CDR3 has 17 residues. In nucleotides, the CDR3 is TGTGCCAGCAGCCAGGGATTCGGGGCGGGAGGGGTGGCTGAGCAGTTCTTC. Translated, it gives CASSQGFGAGGVAEQFF.

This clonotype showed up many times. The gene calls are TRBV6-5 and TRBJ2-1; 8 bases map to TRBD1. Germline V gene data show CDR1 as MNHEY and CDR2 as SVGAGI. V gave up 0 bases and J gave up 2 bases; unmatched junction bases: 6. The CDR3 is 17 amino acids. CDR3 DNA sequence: TGTGCCAGCAGTTACTCGGTTCAGGGACAGGCCTACAATGAGCAGTTCTTC. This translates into CASSYSVQGQAYNEQFF.

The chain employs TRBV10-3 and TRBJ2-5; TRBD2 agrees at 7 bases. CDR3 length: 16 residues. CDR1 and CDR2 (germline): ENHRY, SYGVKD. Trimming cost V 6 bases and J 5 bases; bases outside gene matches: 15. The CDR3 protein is CAIRADRGAGMETQYF. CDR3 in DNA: TGTGCCATCAGGGCGGATAGAGGAGCGGGGATGGAGACCCAGTACTTC.

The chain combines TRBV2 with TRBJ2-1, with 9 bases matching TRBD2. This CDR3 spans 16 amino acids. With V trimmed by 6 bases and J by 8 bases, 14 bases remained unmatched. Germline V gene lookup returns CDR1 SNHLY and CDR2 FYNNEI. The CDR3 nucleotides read TGTGCCAGCAGCTTCCGGCGGGAGGGGGGGGGGGATGAGCAGTTCTTC. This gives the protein CASSFRREGGGDEQFF. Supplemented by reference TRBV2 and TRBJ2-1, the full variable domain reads EPEVTQTPSHQVTQMGQEVILRCVPISNHLYFYWYRQILGQKVEFLVSFYNNEISEKSEIFDDQFSVERPDGSNFTLKIRSTKLEDSAMYFCASSFRREGGGDEQFFGPGTRLTVL.

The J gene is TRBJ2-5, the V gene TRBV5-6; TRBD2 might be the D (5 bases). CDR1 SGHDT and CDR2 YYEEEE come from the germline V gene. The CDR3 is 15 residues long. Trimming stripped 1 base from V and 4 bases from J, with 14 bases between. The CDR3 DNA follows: TGTGCCAGCAGCTTGTTCTCTAGCTCGGGAGAGACCCAGTACTTC. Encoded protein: CASSLFSSSGETQYF. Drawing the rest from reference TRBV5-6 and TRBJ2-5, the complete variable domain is DAGVTQSPTHLIKTRGQQVTLRCSPKSGHDTVSWYQQALGQGPQFIFQYYEEEERQRGNFPDRFSGHQFPNYSSELNVNALLLGDSALYLCASSLFSSSGETQYFGPGTRLLVL.

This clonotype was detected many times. As DNA, the CDR3 is TGCAGTGCTAGAGATCTGGACAGGGGCCCGTCGAGGCAGTACTTC. It translates to CSARDLDRGPSRQYF. The chain couples TRBV20-1 to TRBJ2-7; 9 nucleotides line up with TRBD1. CDR3 length equals 15 residues. CDR1 is DFQATT, CDR2 SNEGSKA, per germline (reference sequence). The V and J ends lost 0 bases and 9 bases, in that order; junction bases with no gene match: 12.

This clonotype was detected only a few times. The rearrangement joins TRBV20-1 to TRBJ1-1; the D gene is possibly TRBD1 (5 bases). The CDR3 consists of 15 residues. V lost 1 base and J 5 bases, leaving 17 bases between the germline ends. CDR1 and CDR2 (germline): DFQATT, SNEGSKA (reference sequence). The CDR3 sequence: CSARAPTGGETEAFF. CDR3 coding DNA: TGCAGTGCTAGAGCCCCGACGGGGGGTGAAACTGAAGCTTTCTTT.

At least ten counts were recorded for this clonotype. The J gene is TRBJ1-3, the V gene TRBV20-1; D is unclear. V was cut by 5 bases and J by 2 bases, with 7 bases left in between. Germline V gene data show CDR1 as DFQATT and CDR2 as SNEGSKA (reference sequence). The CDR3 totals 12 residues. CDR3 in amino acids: CSAQTTGNTIYF. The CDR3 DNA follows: TGCAGTGCTCAAACTACTGGAAACACCATATATTTT.